This T cell receptor (beta chain) was sequenced in a study of long-term antiretroviral therapy in people with HIV. About the research overall: In the earliest collections, sampling predates the 2015 immediate-ART recommendation by about a decade.

The CDR3 is made up of 15 amino acids. With 3 bases removed from V and 4 bases from J, the gap between germline ends came to 15 bases. Germline loops: CDR1 MNHEY, CDR2 SMNVEV (reference sequence). immunoSEQ v3.0 was run at survey level. Sequencing used immunoSEQ multiplex PCR; TCRdb keeps in-frame clones, though not all of them. The table records about 11,000 clones, about 86% of them present only once. The TCR was taken from a man in his forties or fifties with HIV. This chain uses TRBV27 with TRBJ1-2; D is possibly TRBD1 (6 bases). This specimen was unsorted PBMCs, taken about 7 years after starting antiretroviral therapy. The CDR3 reads CASSFGRGAGYGYTF. The CDR3 nucleotides are TGTGCCAGCAGTTTTGGTCGGGGGGCGGGCTATGGCTACACCTTC.